These 27 T cell receptor beta chains came from one sample sequenced in a study of shared clonotypes between healthy human individuals. Selected positively for CCR7 and CD45RO-negative, naive CD8 cells excluded terminally differentiated effector memory CD45RA+ cells. Produced via immunoSEQ multiplex PCR; TCRdb's table is partial and in-frame only. Among fewer than 1 million clones listed, 96% were seen once. The sample comprised naive CD8+ T cells sorted from blood. The receptors come from a young man in good health.

The CDR3 loop is CASSGTGTGVYGYTF. The CDR3 coding sequence is TGCGCCAGCAGCGGAACCGGGACAGGGGTCTATGGCTACACCTTC. V is TRBV5-1 and J is TRBJ1-2; 10 nucleotides align to TRBD1. CDR1 is SGHRS and CDR2 is YFSETQ in the germline V gene. The CDR3 length is 15 residues. The V segment lost 4 bases and the J segment 4 bases; nucleotides outside the gene matches: 7.

The chain combines TRBV7-9 with TRBJ1-2; 11 bases agree with TRBD1. The CDR3 extends over 14 amino acids. Germline loops: CDR1 SEHNR, CDR2 FQNEAQ (reference sequence). J lost 4 bases, V lost 3 bases, and 1 base had no gene match. The CDR3 sequence: CASSFGQGAYGYTF. The CDR3 coding sequence is TGTGCCAGCAGCTTTGGACAGGGGGCCTATGGCTACACCTTC.

The V gene is TRBV5-8, the J gene TRBJ2-3; D gene uncertain. This CDR3 comprises 15 residues. Trimming pared 0 bases from V and 5 bases from J, leaving 13 bases between. Germline V CDR1 and CDR2: SGHTS, YDEGEE. CDR3 residues: CASSLAGTVGDTQYF. CDR3 DNA: TGTGCCAGCAGCTTGGCCGGTACAGTCGGAGATACGCAGTATTTT.

The chain employs TRBV6-1 and TRBJ1-2, with 8 bases fitting TRBD1. The germline V gene encodes CDR1 MNHNS and CDR2 SASEGT. This CDR3 contains 15 residues. V lost 4 bases and J lost 6; bases outside the gene matches: 10. In DNA, the CDR3 is TGTGCCAGCAGTGCTAGGACAGGGTTGACGGATGGCTACACCTTC. Residues: CASSARTGLTDGYTF.

V usage is TRBV9 and J usage is TRBJ2-7, with TRBD1 matching 11 bases. Germline CDR1 is SGDLS and CDR2 is YYNGEE. Unmatched junction bases numbered 10, after V lost 4 bases and J lost 7 bases. The CDR3 runs 15 residues. This CDR3 is CASSPSGGTGGEQYF. The DNA of the CDR3 is TGTGCCAGCAGCCCCTCAGGGGGGACAGGGGGTGAGCAGTACTTC.

CDR3 protein: CASSLLAEYNEQFF. CDR3 DNA: TGTGCCAGCAGTCTCCTAGCGGAGTACAATGAGCAGTTCTTC. The V and J genes are TRBV28 and TRBJ2-1; 7 positions match TRBD2. The germline gives CDR1 MDHEN, CDR2 SYDVKM. V trimming: 5 bases; J trimming: 4 bases; junction bases outside the gene matches: 5. The CDR3 is 14 amino acids.

The genes are TRBV27 and TRBJ2-1, with unresolved D. Germline CDR1 reads MNHEY; CDR2 reads SMNVEV (reference sequence). V was clipped by 0 bases and J by 9 bases, with 18 bases between them. The CDR3 contains 16 residues. CDR3 amino acids: CASSLSGTNLVSEQFF. In DNA, the CDR3 is TGTGCCAGCAGTTTATCGGGTACCAACCTAGTCAGTGAGCAGTTCTTC.

This clone was picked up one time. The junction departs from the called germline gene at one end, perhaps through a read error. The chain has TRBV2 and TRBJ2-2; 8 nucleotides align to TRBD1. Germline V CDR1 and CDR2: SNHLY, FYNNEI. CDR3 length equals 14 residues. In DNA form, the CDR3 reads TGTGCCAGCAGTGCGGGACAGGCGCTTTGGGGAGCTATTTTT. Encoded protein: CASSAGQALWGAIF.

This clone was observed a single time. V usage is TRBV9 and J usage is TRBJ1-1; D is possibly TRBD1 (5 bases). CDR1 is SGDLS, CDR2 YYNGEE, per germline. Trimming pared 4 bases from V and 2 bases from J, leaving 21 bases between. The CDR3 sequence is 17 residues long. The CDR3 loop reads CASSPGGTRATNTEAFF. The CDR3 DNA reads as TGTGCCAGCAGCCCGGGGGGGACGCGGGCAACTAACACTGAAGCTTTCTTT.

The gene calls are TRBV15 and TRBJ2-7; 11 positions agree with TRBD2. The germline gives CDR1 LNHNV, CDR2 YYDKDF (reference sequence). The V gene end was trimmed by 5 bases and the J gene end by 2 bases; junction bases not matched to a gene: 14. This CDR3 comprises 18 residues. The CDR3 loop reads CATSPFSSGLADAYEQYF. CDR3 DNA: TGTGCCACCAGCCCATTCTCATCGGGACTAGCGGATGCCTACGAGCAGTACTTC.

The chain couples TRBV29-1 to TRBJ2-7; tentatively, D is TRBD1 (6 bases). The CDR3 sequence is 16 residues long. V lost 0 bases and J 2 bases, leaving 17 bases between the germline ends. Germline V gives CDR1 SQVTM, CDR2 ANQGSEA. Here the CDR3 reads CSVEDWGEGETYEQYF. CDR3 nucleotides: TGCAGCGTTGAAGATTGGGGAGAGGGGGAAACCTACGAGCAGTACTTC.

This chain joins TRBV11-2 and TRBJ1-5, with 7 bases fitting TRBD1. CDR3 length equals 15 residues. Germline loops: CDR1 SGHAT, CDR2 FQNNGV. Unmatched junction bases numbered 5, after V lost 0 bases and J lost 6 bases. The CDR3 sequence: CASSLDRGFGQPQHF. The DNA of the CDR3 is TGTGCCAGCAGCTTAGACAGGGGGTTCGGTCAGCCCCAGCATTTT.

This chain connects TRBV7-6 to TRBJ2-1, with TRBD2 identical over 8 bases. The germline CDR1 and CDR2 sequences are SGHVS and FNYEAQ. The CDR3 contains 15 residues. J was trimmed by 9 bases and V by 6 bases; bases with no gene match: 13. CDR3 residues: CASSKTPGLGGEQFF. CDR3 sequence (DNA): TGTGCCAGCAGTAAGACCCCGGGACTAGGAGGTGAGCAGTTCTTC.

CDR3: CASSPTSGSYNEQFF. The DNA of the CDR3 is TGTGCCAGCAGCCCCACTAGCGGATCCTACAATGAGCAGTTCTTC. This rearrangement joins TRBV14 to TRBJ2-1; 8 bases are shared with TRBD2. Germline-derived CDR1 and CDR2 are SGHDN and FVKESK. V was clipped by 4 bases and J by 1 base; unmatched bases: 3. The CDR3 contains 15 residues.

The chain links TRBV6-6 to TRBJ2-1, with D tentatively TRBD2 (5 bases). V was shortened by 1 base and J by 3 bases, with 10 bases between the two germline ends. CDR3 length: 15 residues. The germline V gene encodes CDR1 MNHNY and CDR2 SVGAGI (reference sequence). Here the CDR3 DNA reads TGTGCCAGCAGTTACTTGGGAGTGCTCTACAATGAGCAGTTCTTC. It codes for CASSYLGVLYNEQFF.

As for this clone: Germline and junction disagree at one end, which may indicate a read error. The CDR3 reads CASSLTRDRVNYGYTF. For the CDR3, the DNA is TGTGCCAGCAGCCTAACGAGGGACAGGGTGAACTATGGCTACACCTTC. This chain uses TRBV7-3 with TRBJ1-2; TRBD1 matches 9 bases. The germline CDR1 and CDR2 sequences are SGHTA and FQGTGA. CDR3 length: 16 amino acids.

The chain couples TRBV9 to TRBJ1-2; a weak D match, TRBD1 (5 bases). This CDR3 region has 13 residues. V dropped 3 bases and J dropped 2 bases, with 8 bases sitting between them. Germline CDR1 is SGDLS and CDR2 is YYNGEE. CDR3 sequence: CASSGRDNYGYTF. In nucleotides, the CDR3 is TGTGCCAGCAGCGGCCGGGACAACTATGGCTACACCTTC.

In nucleotides, the CDR3 is TGTGCCAGCAGTTTATTAGCTAGCTCAAGTAACTACGAGCAGTACTTC. Encoded protein: CASSLLASSSNYEQYF. The chain recombines TRBV27 with TRBJ2-7, with D tentatively TRBD2 (5 bases). V was clipped by 1 base and J by 3 bases, with 16 bases between them. The CDR3 contains 16 residues. Germline CDR1 is MNHEY and CDR2 is SMNVEV (reference sequence).

The rearrangement joins TRBV30 to TRBJ1-1; weak D call: TRBD1 (6 bases). V lost 2 bases and J 4 bases, leaving 17 bases between the germline ends. Per germline, CDR1 GTSNPN and CDR2 SVGIG (reference sequence). The CDR3 extends over 15 amino acids. The CDR3 reads CAWSLARAGATEAFF. CDR3 bases: TGTGCCTGGAGTCTAGCCAGGGCGGGGGCCACTGAAGCTTTCTTT.

In DNA, the CDR3 is TGTGCCTGGGGCCCGGGACAGGGCACCTACGAGCAGTACTTC. Residues: CAWGPGQGTYEQYF. The rearrangement joins TRBV30 to TRBJ2-7; 9 bases are shared with TRBD1. With 5 bases clipped from V and 2 bases from J, the junction kept 7 bases outside the gene matches. The CDR3 is 14 amino acids. Germline V gene data show CDR1 as GTSNPN and CDR2 as SVGIG (reference sequence). Based on the CDR3 plus reference TRBV30 and TRBJ2-7, the full variable domain is SQTIHQWPATLVQPVGSPLSLECTVEGTSNPNLYWYRQAAGRGLQLLFYSVGIGQISSEVPQNLSASRPQDRQFILSSKKLLLSDSGFYLCAWGPGQGTYEQYFGPGTRLTVT.

V gene TRBV19 combines with J gene TRBJ1-5; 8 bases map to TRBD1. There are 16 residues in the CDR3. Trimming took 6 bases from V and 3 from J; bases not matched to a gene: 10. Germline V gene lookup returns CDR1 LNHDA and CDR2 SQIVND (reference sequence). CDR3 DNA: TGTGCCAGTAGGGAGGACAGGGAATTCCCCAATCAGCCCCAGCATTTT. It translates to CASREDREFPNQPQHF.

The CDR3 nucleotides read TGCGCCAGCAGATCGTCTCGTAACGAGCAGTACTTC. This sequence encodes CASRSSRNEQYF. The chain employs TRBV5-1 and TRBJ2-7; D not certain. This CDR3 has 12 amino acids. V was cut by 5 bases and J by 5 bases, with 11 bases left in between. Germline V lookup: CDR1 SGHRS, CDR2 YFSETQ.

CDR3 bases: TGTGCCAGCAGCTCCCTTCTGGACGGAACCTACAATGAGCAGTTCTTC. This translates into CASSSLLDGTYNEQFF. V usage is TRBV7-7 and J usage is TRBJ2-1, with D unresolved. This CDR3 comprises 16 residues. The V end was cut by 4 bases, the J end by 2 bases, with 15 bases between. Germline CDR1 is SSHAT and CDR2 is FNYEAQ (reference sequence). Together with reference TRBV7-7 and TRBJ2-1, the CDR3 gives the full variable domain: GAGVSQSPRYKVTKRGQDVTLRCDPISSHATLYWYQQALGQGPEFLTYFNYEAQPDKSGLPSDRFSAERPEGSISTLTIQRTEQRDSAMYRCASSSLLDGTYNEQFFGPGTRLTVL.

V and J are TRBV28 and TRBJ2-7, with D perhaps TRBD2 (6 bases). The CDR3 has 14 amino acids. Germline lookup yields CDR1 MDHEN and CDR2 SYDVKM. Trimming removed 6 bases at V and 4 bases at J, with 16 bases between. The CDR3 coding sequence is TGTGCCAGCAGCTCCCCTAGCGCCTCTTACGAGCAGTACTTC. It encodes CASSSPSASYEQYF.

The gene calls are TRBV5-1 and TRBJ2-7; D is possibly TRBD1 (7 bases). Looked up from germline, CDR1 is SGHRS and CDR2 is YFSETQ. Deletions cut 3 bases from V and 2 bases from J, with 12 bases between. There are 14 residues in the CDR3. The CDR3 coding sequence is TGCGCCAGCAGCTGGAGGGGACAGACCTACGAGCAGTACTTC. This sequence encodes CASSWRGQTYEQYF. The whole variable domain, filled in from reference TRBV5-1 and TRBJ2-7, reads KAGVTQTPRYLIKTRGQQVTLSCSPISGHRSVSWYQQTPGQGLQFLFEYFSETQRNKGNFPGRFSGRQFSNSRSEMNVSTLELGDSALYLCASSWRGQTYEQYFGPGTRLTVT.

V gene TRBV6-4 combines with J gene TRBJ2-5; 9 nucleotides line up with TRBD1. CDR3 length: 14 amino acids. CDR1 and CDR2 (germline): MRHNA, SNTAGT. V dropped 8 bases and J dropped 5; count of bases not matched to a gene: 9. For the CDR3, the DNA is TGTGCCAGCCTCGGACAGGGGACCGAGGAGACCCAGTACTTC. It specifies CASLGQGTEETQYF.

This chain links TRBV4-1 with TRBJ1-1, with D unclear. The CDR3 runs 13 residues. From germline, CDR1 is MGHRA and CDR2 YSYEKL. The V end lost 0 bases, the J end lost 5 bases, and 7 bases lay between the germline ends. The CDR3 sequence is CASSQESQTEAFF. In DNA form, the CDR3 reads TGCGCCAGCAGCCAAGAGTCTCAAACTGAAGCTTTCTTT.